One sample yielded the 5 T cell receptor beta chains listed below, sequenced in a study of T cell responses to AZD1222 COVID-19 vaccine. The protocol was immunoSEQ multiplex PCR, while the TCRdb copy is restricted to in-frame clones and leaves out a portion. The data contain roughly 180,000 clones, approximately 91% of them singletons. Sample: peripheral blood, taken on day 0 of AZD1222 vaccination. The source is an adult in good health.

The J gene is TRBJ2-2, the V gene TRBV18; perhaps TRBD2 as D (5 bases). The CDR3 loop spans 14 amino acids. Trimming left V 8 bases short and J 1 base short, with 11 bases between. CDR1 and CDR2 (germline): KGHSH, LQKENI. The CDR3 reads CASPLEGNTGELFF. CDR3 DNA: TGTGCCAGCCCCCTAGAGGGGAACACCGGGGAGCTGTTTTTT.

This sequence joins TRBV6-5 and TRBJ2-1; D may be TRBD1 or TRBD2 (7 bases each). This CDR3 has 14 amino acids. CDR1 is MNHEY and CDR2 is SVGAGI in the germline V gene. V lost 3 bases to trimming and J lost 5 bases, with 11 bases between them. This CDR3 reads CASSYQGGDNEQFF. In DNA, the CDR3 is TGTGCCAGCAGTTATCAGGGGGGGGACAATGAGCAGTTCTTC.

The J gene is TRBJ2-2, the V gene TRBV9; D possibly corresponds to TRBD1 (6 bases). The CDR3 is 16 amino acids. V was pared by 5 bases and J by 5 bases, with 19 bases between. Germline V gene sequence: CDR1 SGDLS, CDR2 YYNGEE. CDR3 coding DNA: TGTGCCAGCAGAGACGATACACAGGGATGGACCGGGGAGCTGTTTTTT. It specifies CASRDDTQGWTGELFF.

The chain uses TRBV5-1 and TRBJ1-2; TRBD1 is a possible D gene (6 bases). This CDR3 is 17 amino acids long. The V gene's germline CDR1 is SGHRS and CDR2 YFSETQ. Trimming removed 0 bases at V and 7 bases at J, with 22 bases between. Here the CDR3 reads CASSLVPAGEASFGYTF. In DNA form, the CDR3 reads TGCGCCAGCAGCTTGGTACCGGCAGGGGAGGCCTCATTTGGCTACACCTTC.

The chain couples TRBV30 to TRBJ1-1; D is undetermined. The CDR3 runs 12 residues. Germline assignment: CDR1 GTSNPN and CDR2 SVGIG (reference sequence). V lost 4 bases to trimming and J lost 7 bases, with 13 bases between them. The DNA of the CDR3 is TGTGCCTGGAAAAGTGACCGTCGTGAAGCTTTCTTT. This gives the protein CAWKSDRREAFF.